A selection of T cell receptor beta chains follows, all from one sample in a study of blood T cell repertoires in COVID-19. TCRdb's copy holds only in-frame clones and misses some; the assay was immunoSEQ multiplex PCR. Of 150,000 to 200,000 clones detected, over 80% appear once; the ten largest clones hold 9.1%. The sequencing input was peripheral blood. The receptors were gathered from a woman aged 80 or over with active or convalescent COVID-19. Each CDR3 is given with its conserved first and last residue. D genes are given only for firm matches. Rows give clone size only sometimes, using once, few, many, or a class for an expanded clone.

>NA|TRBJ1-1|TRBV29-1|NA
CSVEMSGNTEAFF
TGCAGCGTTGAAATGAGCGGAAACACTGAAGCTTTCTTT
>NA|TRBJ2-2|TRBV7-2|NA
CASSLKVGRGGPGTGELFF
TGTGCCAGCAGCTTAAAGGTAGGGAGGGGGGGCCCCGGTACCGGGGAGCTGTTTTTT
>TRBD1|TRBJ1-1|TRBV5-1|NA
CASSLSGDREAFF
TGCGCCAGCAGCTTGAGTGGGGACAGGGAAGCTTTCTTT
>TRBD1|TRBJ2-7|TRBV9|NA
CASSAGQVSYEQYF
TGTGCCAGCAGCGCGGGACAGGTGTCCTACGAGCAGTACTTC
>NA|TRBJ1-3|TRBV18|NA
CASSPDLGSSGNTIYF
TGTGCCAGCTCACCAGACCTCGGGAGCTCTGGAAACACCATATATTTT
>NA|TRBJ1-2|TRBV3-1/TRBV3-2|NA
CASSLSPGQPRGGYTF
TGTGCCAGCAGCCTGAGTCCCGGACAACCGCGGGGTGGCTACACCTTC
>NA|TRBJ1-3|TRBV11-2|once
CASSSFVGNTIYF
TGTGCCAGCAGCTCGTTTGTGGGAAACACCATATATTTT
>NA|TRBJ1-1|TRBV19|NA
CASSIRGNTEAFF
TGTGCCAGTAGTATTAGGGGGAACACTGAAGCTTTCTTT
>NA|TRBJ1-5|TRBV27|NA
CASSLGGYSNQPQHF
TGTGCCAGCAGTTTAGGCGGATATAGCAATCAGCCCCAGCATTTT
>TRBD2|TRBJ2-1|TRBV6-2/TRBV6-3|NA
CASSYSPPSGVYNEQFF
TGTGCCAGCAGTTACTCCCCGCCTAGCGGGGTCTACAATGAGCAGTTCTTC
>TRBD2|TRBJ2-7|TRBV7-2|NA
CASSLGAGGGHDEQYF
TGTGCCAGCAGCTTAGGAGCGGGGGGAGGACACGACGAGCAGTACTTC
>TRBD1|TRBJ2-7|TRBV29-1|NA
CSVRKGTGVGYEQYF
TGCAGCGTTCGAAAAGGCACAGGGGTAGGTTACGAGCAGTACTTC
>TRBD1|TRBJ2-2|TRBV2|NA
CASRWGTENTGELFF
TGTGCCAGCAGATGGGGGACAGAGAACACCGGGGAGCTGTTTTTT
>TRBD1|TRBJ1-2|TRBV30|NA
CAWSGTGADYGYTF
TGTGCCTGGAGTGGGACAGGGGCGGACTATGGCTACACCTTC
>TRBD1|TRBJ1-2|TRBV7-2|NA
CASSFSGQRLNYGYTF
TGTGCCAGCAGCTTTTCGGGACAGCGCCTTAACTATGGCTACACCTTC
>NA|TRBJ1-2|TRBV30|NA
CASTSRGNYGYTF
TGTGCCTCCACGTCGAGAGGGAACTATGGCTACACCTTC
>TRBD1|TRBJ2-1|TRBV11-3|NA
CASSLTGGSYNEQFF
TGTGCCAGCAGCCTTACAGGGGGCTCCTACAATGAGCAGTTCTTC
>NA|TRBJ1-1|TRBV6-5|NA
CASSQLQGRVAFF
TGTGCCAGCAGCCAACTACAGGGTCGGGTGGCTTTCTTT
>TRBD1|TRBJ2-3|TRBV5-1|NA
CASSRQGSPDTQYF
TGCGCCAGCAGTCGACAGGGCTCCCCAGATACGCAGTATTTT
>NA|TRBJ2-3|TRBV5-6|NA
CASSPVSTDTQYF
TGTGCCAGCAGCCCGGTTAGCACAGATACGCAGTATTTT
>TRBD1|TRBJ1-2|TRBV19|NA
CASSNGQGADYGYTF
TGTGCCAGTAGTAACGGACAGGGGGCGGACTATGGCTACACCTTC
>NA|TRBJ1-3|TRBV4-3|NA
CASSQGVSGNTIYF
TGCGCCAGCAGCCAGGGAGTCTCTGGAAACACCATATATTTT
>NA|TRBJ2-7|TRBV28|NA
CASSSPGGIRPYEQYF
TGTGCCAGCAGTTCTCCCGGAGGGATAAGGCCCTACGAGCAGTACTTC
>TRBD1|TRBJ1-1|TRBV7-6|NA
CASSLGTGNTEAFF
TGTGCCAGCAGCTTGGGGACAGGGAACACTGAAGCTTTCTTT
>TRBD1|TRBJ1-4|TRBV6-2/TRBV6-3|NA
CASSRQGATNEKLFF
TGTGCCAGCAGTAGGCAGGGGGCAACTAATGAAAAACTGTTTTTT
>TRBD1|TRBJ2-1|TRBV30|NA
CAWSATGVGSYNEQFF
TGTGCCTGGAGTGCGACAGGGGTTGGGTCCTACAATGAGCAGTTCTTC
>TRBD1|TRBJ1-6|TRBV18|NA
CASSPGGTESSPLHF
TGTGCCAGCTCACCGGGCGGGACAGAAAGTTCACCCCTCCACTTT
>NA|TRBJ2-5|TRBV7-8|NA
CASSLAGREIQETQYF
TGTGCCAGCAGCTTAGCGGGACGGGAGATCCAAGAGACCCAGTACTTC
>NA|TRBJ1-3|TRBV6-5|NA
CASSSLGGGGNTIYF
TGTGCCAGCAGTTCCCTAGGGGGGGGTGGAAACACCATATATTTT
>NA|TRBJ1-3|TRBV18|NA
CASSPGHSTGNTIYF
TGTGCCAGCTCACCAGGGCACTCCACTGGAAACACCATATATTTT
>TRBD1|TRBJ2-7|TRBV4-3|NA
CASSQDTAGGFYEQYF
TGCGCCAGCAGCCAAGATACGGCAGGGGGCTTCTACGAGCAGTACTTC
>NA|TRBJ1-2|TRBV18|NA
CASSPDREGYTF
TGTGCCAGCTCCCCCGACCGGGAAGGCTACACCTTC
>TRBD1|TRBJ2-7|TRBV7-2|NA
CASSPYGQGASRREQYF
TGTGCCAGCAGCCCCTACGGTCAGGGGGCCAGCAGGCGCGAGCAGTACTTC
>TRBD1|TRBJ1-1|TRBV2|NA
CASIRTGVNTEAFF
TGTGCCAGCATTCGGACAGGGGTGAACACTGAAGCTTTCTTT
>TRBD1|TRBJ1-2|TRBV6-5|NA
CASSPGGPYGYTF
TGTGCCAGCAGTCCAGGGGGCCCCTATGGCTACACCTTC
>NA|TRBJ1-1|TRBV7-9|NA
CASSLNRESAEAFF
TGTGCCAGCAGCTTAAACAGGGAATCCGCTGAAGCTTTCTTT
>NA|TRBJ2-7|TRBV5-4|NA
CASGSGEGEQYF
TGTGCCAGCGGGAGTGGCGAAGGCGAGCAGTACTTC
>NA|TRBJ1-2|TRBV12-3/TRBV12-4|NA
CASRSGQYGYTF
TGTGCCAGCAGATCCGGACAGTATGGCTACACCTTC
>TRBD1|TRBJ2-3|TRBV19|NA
CASRTGGTDTQYF
TGTGCCAGTAGGACAGGGGGCACAGATACGCAGTATTTT
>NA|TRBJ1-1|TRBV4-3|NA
CASSQDRGTEAFF
TGCGCCAGCAGCCAAGACAGAGGAACTGAAGCTTTCTTT
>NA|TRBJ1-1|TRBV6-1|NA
CASSEAGATEAFF
TGTGCCAGCAGTGAGGCGGGGGCGACTGAAGCTTTCTTT
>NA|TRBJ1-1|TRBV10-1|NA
CASSGTGRPGTEAFF
TGCGCCAGCAGTGGAACAGGCCGTCCTGGCACTGAAGCTTTCTTT
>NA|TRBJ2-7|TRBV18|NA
CASSLTLESSYEQYF
TGTGCCAGCTCACTTACACTAGAAAGCTCCTACGAGCAGTACTTC
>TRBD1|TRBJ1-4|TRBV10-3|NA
CAISQDQGAVEKLFF
TGTGCCATCAGCCAAGATCAGGGGGCAGTTGAAAAACTGTTTTTT
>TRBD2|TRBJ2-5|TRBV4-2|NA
CASSHTGGEETQYF
TGTGCCAGCAGCCATACGGGGGGGGAGGAGACCCAGTACTTC
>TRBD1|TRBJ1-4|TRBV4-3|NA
CASSYREGAAEKLFF
TGCGCCAGCAGCTACCGAGAGGGGGCGGCTGAAAAACTGTTTTTT
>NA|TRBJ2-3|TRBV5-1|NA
CASSPFSGTNTDTQYF
TGCGCCAGCAGCCCCTTCTCGGGAACTAACACAGATACGCAGTATTTT
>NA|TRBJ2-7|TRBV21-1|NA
CASSKDGGRDFYEQYF
TGTGCCAGCAGCAAAGATGGGGGCAGGGATTTCTACGAGCAGTACTTC
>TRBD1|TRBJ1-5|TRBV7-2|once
CASSLGTGGHQPQHF
TGTGCCAGCAGCTTAGGGACAGGGGGCCACCAGCCCCAGCATTTT
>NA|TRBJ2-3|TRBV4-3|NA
CASSQDRDTQYF
TGCGCCAGCAGCCAAGATCGGGATACGCAGTATTTT
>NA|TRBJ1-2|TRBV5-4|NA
CASSLPSGTSNYGYTF
TGTGCCAGCAGCTTGCCCTCCGGGACAAGTAACTATGGCTACACCTTC